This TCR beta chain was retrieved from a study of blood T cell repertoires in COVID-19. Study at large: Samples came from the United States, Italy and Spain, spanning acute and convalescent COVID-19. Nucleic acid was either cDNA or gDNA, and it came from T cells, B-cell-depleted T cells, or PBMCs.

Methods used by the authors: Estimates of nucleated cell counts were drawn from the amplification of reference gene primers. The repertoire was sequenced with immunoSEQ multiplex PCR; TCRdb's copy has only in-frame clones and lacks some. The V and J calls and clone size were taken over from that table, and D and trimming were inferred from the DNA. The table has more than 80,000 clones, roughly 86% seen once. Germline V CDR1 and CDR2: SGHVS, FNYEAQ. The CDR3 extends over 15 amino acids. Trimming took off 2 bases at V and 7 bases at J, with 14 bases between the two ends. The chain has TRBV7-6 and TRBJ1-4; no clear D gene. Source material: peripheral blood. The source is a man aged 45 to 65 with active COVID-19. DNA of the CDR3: TGTGCCAGCAGCTTAAGTCCAGGCCCGGTTGAAAAACTGTTTTTT. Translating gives CASSLSPGPVEKLFF.